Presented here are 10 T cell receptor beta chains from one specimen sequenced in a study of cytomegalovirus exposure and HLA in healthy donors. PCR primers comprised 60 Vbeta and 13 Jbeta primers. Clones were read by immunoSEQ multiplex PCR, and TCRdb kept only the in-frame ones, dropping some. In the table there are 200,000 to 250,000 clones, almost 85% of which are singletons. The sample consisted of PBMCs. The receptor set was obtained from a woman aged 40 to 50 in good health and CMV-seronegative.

The CDR3 DNA reads as TGTGCCAGCAGTGAACAGGGTCGGGCCACTGAAGCTTTCTTT. Its translation: CASSEQGRATEAFF. V is TRBV6-1 and J is TRBJ1-1, with D possibly being TRBD1 (5 bases). Germline CDR1 MNHNS, CDR2 SASEGT. The length of the CDR3 is 14 residues. V dropped 2 bases and J dropped 4 bases, with 11 bases sitting between them.

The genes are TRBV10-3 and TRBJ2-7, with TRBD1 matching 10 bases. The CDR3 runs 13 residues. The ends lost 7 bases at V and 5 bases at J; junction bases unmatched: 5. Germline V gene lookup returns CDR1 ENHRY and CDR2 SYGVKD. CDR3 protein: CAINSGQGDEQYF. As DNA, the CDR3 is TGTGCCATCAATTCCGGACAGGGGGACGAGCAGTACTTC.

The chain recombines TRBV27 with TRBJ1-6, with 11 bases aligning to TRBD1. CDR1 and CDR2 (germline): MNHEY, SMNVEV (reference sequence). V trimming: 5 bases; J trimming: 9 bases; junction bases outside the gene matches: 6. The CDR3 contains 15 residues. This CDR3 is CASSPGQGARSPLHF. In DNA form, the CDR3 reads TGTGCCAGCAGTCCCGGACAGGGGGCGCGTTCACCCCTCCACTTT.

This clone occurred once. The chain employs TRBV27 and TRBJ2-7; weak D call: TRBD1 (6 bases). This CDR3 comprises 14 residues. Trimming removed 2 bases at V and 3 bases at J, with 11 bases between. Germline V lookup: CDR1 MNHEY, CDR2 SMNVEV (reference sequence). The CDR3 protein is CASSLMGHDYEQYF. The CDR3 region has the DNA TGTGCCAGCAGTTTAATGGGACACGACTACGAGCAGTACTTC.

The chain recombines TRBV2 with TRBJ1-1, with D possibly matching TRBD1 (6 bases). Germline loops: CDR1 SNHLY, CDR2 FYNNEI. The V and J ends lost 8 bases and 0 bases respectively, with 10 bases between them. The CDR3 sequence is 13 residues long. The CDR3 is CASGTSLNTEAFF. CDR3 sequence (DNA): TGTGCCAGCGGGACATCTTTGAACACTGAAGCTTTCTTT. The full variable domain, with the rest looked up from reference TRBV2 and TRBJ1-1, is EPEVTQTPSHQVTQMGQEVILRCVPISNHLYFYWYRQILGQKVEFLVSFYNNEISEKSEIFDDQFSVERPDGSNFTLKIRSTKLEDSAMYFCASGTSLNTEAFFGQGTRLTVV.

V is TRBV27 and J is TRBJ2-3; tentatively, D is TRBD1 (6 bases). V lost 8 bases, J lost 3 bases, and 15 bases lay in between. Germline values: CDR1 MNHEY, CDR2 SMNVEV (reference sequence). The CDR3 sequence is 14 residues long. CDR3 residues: CASARTAQTDTQYF. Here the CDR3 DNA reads TGTGCCAGCGCTAGGACAGCCCAAACAGATACGCAGTATTTT.

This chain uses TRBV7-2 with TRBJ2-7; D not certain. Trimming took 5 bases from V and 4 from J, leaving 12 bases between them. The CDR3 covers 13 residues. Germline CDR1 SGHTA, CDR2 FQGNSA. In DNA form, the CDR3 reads TGTGCCAGCAGCATTTACAAGAGGTACGAGCAGTACTTC. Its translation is CASSIYKRYEQYF.

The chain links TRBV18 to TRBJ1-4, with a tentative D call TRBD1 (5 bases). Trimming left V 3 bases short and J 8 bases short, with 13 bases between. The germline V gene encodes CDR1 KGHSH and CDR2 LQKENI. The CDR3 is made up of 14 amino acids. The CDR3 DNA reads TGTGCCAGCTCACCCGTTGGGGCCGAGGAAAAACTGTTTTTT. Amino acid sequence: CASSPVGAEEKLFF.

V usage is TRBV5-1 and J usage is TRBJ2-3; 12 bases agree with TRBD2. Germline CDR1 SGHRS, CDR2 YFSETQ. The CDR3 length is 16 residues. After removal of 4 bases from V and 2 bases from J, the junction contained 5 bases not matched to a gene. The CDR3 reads CASSTLAGGNTDTQYF. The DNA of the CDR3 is TGCGCCAGCAGCACCCTAGCGGGGGGGAACACAGATACGCAGTATTTT.

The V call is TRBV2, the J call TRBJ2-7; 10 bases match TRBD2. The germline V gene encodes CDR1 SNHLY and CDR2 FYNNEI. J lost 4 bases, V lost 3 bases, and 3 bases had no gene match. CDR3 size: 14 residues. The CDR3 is CASSDSGGRYEQYF. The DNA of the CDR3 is TGTGCCAGCAGTGATAGCGGGGGGAGATACGAGCAGTACTTC.